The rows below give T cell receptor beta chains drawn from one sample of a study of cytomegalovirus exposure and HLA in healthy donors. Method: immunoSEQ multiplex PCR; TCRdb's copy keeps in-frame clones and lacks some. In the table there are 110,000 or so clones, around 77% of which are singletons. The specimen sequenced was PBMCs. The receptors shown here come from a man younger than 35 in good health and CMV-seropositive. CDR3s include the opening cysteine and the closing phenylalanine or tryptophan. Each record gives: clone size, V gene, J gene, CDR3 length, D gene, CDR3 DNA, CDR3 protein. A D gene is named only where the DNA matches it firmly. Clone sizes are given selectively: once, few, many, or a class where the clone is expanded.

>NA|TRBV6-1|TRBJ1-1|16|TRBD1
TGTGCCAGCAGTGAAGCGGGGGACAGGGGAGATACTGAAGCTTTCTTC
CASSEAGDRGDTEAFF
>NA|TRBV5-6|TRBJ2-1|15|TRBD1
TGTGCCAGCAGCTTGGGACAGGGGAGGTACAATGAGCAGTTCTTC
CASSLGQGRYNEQFF
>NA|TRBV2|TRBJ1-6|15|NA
TGTGCCAGCAGTGAAATAACGGGGAGTTATTCACCCCTCCACTTT
CASSEITGSYSPLHF
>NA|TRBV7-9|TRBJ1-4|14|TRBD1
TGTGCCAGCAGCCCCGGGACAGGGTTTGAAAAACTGTTTTTT
CASSPGTGFEKLFF
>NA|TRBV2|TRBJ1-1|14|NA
TGTGCCAGCAATTTGGACACAGTGAACACTGAAGCTTTCTTT
CASNLDTVNTEAFF
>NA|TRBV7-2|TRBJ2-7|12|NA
TGTGCCAGCAGCCCCGGACAGCTCGAGCAGTACTTC
CASSPGQLEQYF
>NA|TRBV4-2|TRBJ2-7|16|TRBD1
TGTGCCAGCAGCCTCAGTTCCGGGGACAGCCCCTACGAGCAGTACTTC
CASSLSSGDSPYEQYF
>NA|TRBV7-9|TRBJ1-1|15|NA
TGTGCCAGCAGCTTAGCCGACAGAATGAACACTGAAGCTTTCTTT
CASSLADRMNTEAFF
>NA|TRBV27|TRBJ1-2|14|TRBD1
TGTGCCAGCAGTCCAGTACAGGGGGTCTATGGCTACACCTTC
CASSPVQGVYGYTF
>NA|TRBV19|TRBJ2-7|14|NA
TGTGCCAGTAGCTCCTCCGGGACTGGCTACGAGCAGTACTTC
CASSSSGTGYEQYF
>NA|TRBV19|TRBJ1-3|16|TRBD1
TGTGCCAGTAGTCCGGGACAGGGGAACTCTGGAAACACCATATATTTT
CASSPGQGNSGNTIYF
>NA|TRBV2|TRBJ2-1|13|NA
TGTGCCAGCAGTCGCGGACTAAACAATGAGCAGTTCTTC
CASSRGLNNEQFF
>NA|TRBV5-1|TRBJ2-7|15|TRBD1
TGCGCCAGCAGCTTAGGGGGCGATTCCTTCTACGAGCAGTACTTC
CASSLGGDSFYEQYF
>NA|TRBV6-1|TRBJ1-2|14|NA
TGTGCCAGCACCTTAAACACGGGGGTGTATGGCTACACCTTC
CASTLNTGVYGYTF
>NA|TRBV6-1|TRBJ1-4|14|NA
TGTGCCAGCAGTGGATCGGGACAATTTGAAAAACTGTTTTTT
CASSGSGQFEKLFF
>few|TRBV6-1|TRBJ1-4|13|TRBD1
TGTGCAGCCTCAGGGGGGCCTAATGAAAAACTGTTTTTT
CAASGGPNEKLFF
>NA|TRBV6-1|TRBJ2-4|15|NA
TGTGCCAGCCGAAAGGAGGGGGGGGGTCCAAACAGTCAGTACTTC
CASRKEGGGPNSQYF
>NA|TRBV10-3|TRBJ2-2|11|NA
TGTGCCATCAGTGAGTCGAGAGAGCTGTTTTTT
CAISESRELFF
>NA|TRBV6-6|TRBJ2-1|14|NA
TGTGCCACGGGTATACTGGCGGGTAGCGATGAGCAGTTCTTC
CATGILAGSDEQFF
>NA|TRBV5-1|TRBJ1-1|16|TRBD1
TGCGCCAGCAGCATCGCCGGGACAGGAGGTATCACTGAAGCTTTCTTT
CASSIAGTGGITEAFF
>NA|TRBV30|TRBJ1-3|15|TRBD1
TGTGCCTGGAGCAGGGACAGCAACTCTGGAAACACCATATATTTT
CAWSRDSNSGNTIYF
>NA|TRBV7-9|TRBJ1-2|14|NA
TGTGCCAGCAGCCCGCCCTCGGGGAACTATGGCTACACCTTC
CASSPPSGNYGYTF
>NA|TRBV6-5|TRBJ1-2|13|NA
TGTGCCAGCAATCGACGGGGGTATGGCGGCTACACCTTC
CASNRRGYGGYTF
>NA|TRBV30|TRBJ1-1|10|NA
TGTGCCTGGATCAAAAGAGAGGCTTTCTTT
CAWIKREAFF
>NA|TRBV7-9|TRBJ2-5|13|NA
TGTGCCAGCAGCGGACAGACCGTGGGGACCCAGTACTTC
CASSGQTVGTQYF
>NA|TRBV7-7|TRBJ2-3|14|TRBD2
TGTGCTAGCAGGAAACTAGCGGTGCGGGATACGCAGTATTTT
CASRKLAVRDTQYF
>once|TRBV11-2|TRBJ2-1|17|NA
TGTGCCAGCAGCTTCGACAGTTTCGGTAGCTCCTACAATGAGCAGTTCTTC
CASSFDSFGSSYNEQFF
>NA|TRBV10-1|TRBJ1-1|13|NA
TGCGCCAGCAGCGGGACTATAAACGGTGAAGCTTTCTTT
CASSGTINGEAFF
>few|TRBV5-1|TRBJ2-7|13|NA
TGCGCCAGCAGCTTGCTCAGAGGCTACGAGCAGTACTTC
CASSLLRGYEQYF
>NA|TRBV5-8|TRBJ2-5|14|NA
TGTGCCAGCAGCTTGGACAGGGCCCAAGAGACCCAGTACTTC
CASSLDRAQETQYF
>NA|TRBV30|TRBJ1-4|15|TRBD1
TGTGCCTGGAGCGAGGGGACAGGGGTTGGGGAAAAACTGTTTTTT
CAWSEGTGVGEKLFF
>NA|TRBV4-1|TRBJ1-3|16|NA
TGCGCCAGCAGCCAAGATCTGGGCTTTCCTGGAAACACCATATATTTT
CASSQDLGFPGNTIYF
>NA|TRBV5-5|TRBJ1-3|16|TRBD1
TGTGCCAGCAGCGAATACGTCACAGGGGGAGGAAACACCATATATTTT
CASSEYVTGGGNTIYF
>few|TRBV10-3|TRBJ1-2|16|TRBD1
TGTGCCATCAGTGAGCCATTTAGACAGGGGATCTATGGCTACACCTTC
CAISEPFRQGIYGYTF
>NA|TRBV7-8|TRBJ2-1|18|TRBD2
TGTGCCAGCAGCTTAGCGGCGGGAGGCCCGGGCGCCTACAATGAGCAGTTCTTC
CASSLAAGGPGAYNEQFF
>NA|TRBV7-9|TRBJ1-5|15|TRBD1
TGTGCCAGCAGTCCGGACAGGGAGGGGGATCAGCCCCAGCATTTT
CASSPDREGDQPQHF
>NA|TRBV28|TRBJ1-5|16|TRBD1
TGTGCCAGCAGATGGAGGACAGGGAAAAGCAATCAGCCCCAGCATTTT
CASRWRTGKSNQPQHF
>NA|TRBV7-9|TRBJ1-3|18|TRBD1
TGTGCCAGCAGCTTAGTATTCGGACAGGGTTCCTCTGGAAACACCATATATTTT
CASSLVFGQGSSGNTIYF
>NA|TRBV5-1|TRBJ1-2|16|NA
TGCGCCAGCAGCTCTATATTCGAAGGGACAAACTATGGCTACACCTTC
CASSSIFEGTNYGYTF
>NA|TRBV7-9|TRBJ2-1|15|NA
TGTGCCAGCAGCTCAAGCTTAAGCTCCTACAATGAGCAGTTCTTC
CASSSSLSSYNEQFF
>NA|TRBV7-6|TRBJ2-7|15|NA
TGTGCCAGCAGCGTCGAACGGGGGTCCTCCTACGAGCAGTACTTC
CASSVERGSSYEQYF
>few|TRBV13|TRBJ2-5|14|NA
TGTGCCAGCAGCTTAGGGGGGACTCAAGAGACCCAGTACTTC
CASSLGGTQETQYF
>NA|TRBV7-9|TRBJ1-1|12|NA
TGTGCCAGCAGGGGAGGGGCGAGCCGGGCTTTCTTT
CASRGGASRAFF
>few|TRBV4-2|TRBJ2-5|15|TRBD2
TGTGCCAGCAGCCACTCCGGGACTAACCAAGAGACCCAGTACTTC
CASSHSGTNQETQYF
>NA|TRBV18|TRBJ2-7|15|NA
TGTGCCAGCTCACCACCAGAGCTGTCTGCCTACGAGCAGTACTTC
CASSPPELSAYEQYF
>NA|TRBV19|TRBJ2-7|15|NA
TGTGCCAGTAGTATAGATCGAGGCCAGTCCTACGAGCAGTACTTC
CASSIDRGQSYEQYF
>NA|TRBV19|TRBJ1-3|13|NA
TGTGCCACCAGAGGCCCTTCCGGAAACACCATATATTTT
CATRGPSGNTIYF
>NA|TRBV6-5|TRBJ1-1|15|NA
TGTGCCAGCAGTTACGGGCTTGACGGGGACACTGAAGCTTTCTTT
CASSYGLDGDTEAFF
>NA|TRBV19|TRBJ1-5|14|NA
TGTGCCAGTAGTATAAGGGGGATCAATCAGCCCCAGCATTTT
CASSIRGINQPQHF
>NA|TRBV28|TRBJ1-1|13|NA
TGTGCCAGCAGTTTATTGTTACAGACAGAAGCTTTCTTT
CASSLLLQTEAFF
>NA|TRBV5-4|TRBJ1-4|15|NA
TGTGCCAGCAGCTTAAGTCCGGCAGGGGAAGAAAAACTGTTTTTT
CASSLSPAGEEKLFF
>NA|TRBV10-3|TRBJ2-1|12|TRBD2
TGTGCCATATCCGGGACTACCAATGAGCAGTTCTTC
CAISGTTNEQFF
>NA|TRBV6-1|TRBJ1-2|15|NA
TGTGCCAGCAGTGAACCGGTGGGGCAGTCCTATGGCTACACCTTC
CASSEPVGQSYGYTF
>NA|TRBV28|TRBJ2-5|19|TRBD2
TGTGCCAGCAGTACCCCGCTCCTAGCGGGAGGGGGGTACCAAGAGACCCAGTACTTC
CASSTPLLAGGGYQETQYF
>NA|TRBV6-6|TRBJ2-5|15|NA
TGTGCCAGCAGGCTCAGACAGGGCGGGGTAGAGACCCAGTACTTC
CASRLRQGGVETQYF
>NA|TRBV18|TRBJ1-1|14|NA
TGTGCCAGCTCACCACCGGGGGGGCAGGCTGAAGCTTTCTTT
CASSPPGGQAEAFF
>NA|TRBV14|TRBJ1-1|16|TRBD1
TGTGCCAGCAGCCGAACAGGGGGAAACTGGAACACTGAAGCTTTCTTT
CASSRTGGNWNTEAFF